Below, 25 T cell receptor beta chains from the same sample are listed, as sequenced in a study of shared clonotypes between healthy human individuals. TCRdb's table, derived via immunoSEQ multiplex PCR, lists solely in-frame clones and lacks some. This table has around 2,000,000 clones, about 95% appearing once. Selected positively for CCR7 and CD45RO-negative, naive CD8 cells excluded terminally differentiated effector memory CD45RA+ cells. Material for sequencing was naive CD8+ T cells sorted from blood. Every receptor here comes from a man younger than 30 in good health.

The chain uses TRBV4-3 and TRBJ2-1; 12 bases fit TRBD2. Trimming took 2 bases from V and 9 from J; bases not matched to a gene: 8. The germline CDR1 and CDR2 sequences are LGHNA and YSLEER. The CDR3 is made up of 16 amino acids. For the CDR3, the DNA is TGCGCCAGCAGCCAATCAAGACTAGCGGGAGCAGGTGAGCAGTTCTTC. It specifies CASSQSRLAGAGEQFF.

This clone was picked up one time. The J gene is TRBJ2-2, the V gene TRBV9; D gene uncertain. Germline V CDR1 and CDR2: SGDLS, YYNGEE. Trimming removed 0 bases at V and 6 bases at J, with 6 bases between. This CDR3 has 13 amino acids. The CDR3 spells CASSVGEPGELFF. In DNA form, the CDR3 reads TGTGCCAGCAGCGTAGGCGAACCCGGGGAGCTGTTTTTT. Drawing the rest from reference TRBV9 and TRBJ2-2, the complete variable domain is DSGVTQTPKHLITATGQRVTLRCSPRSGDLSVYWYQQSLDQGLQFLIQYYNGEERAKGNILERFSAQQFPDLHSELNLSSLELGDSALYFCASSVGEPGELFFGEGSRLTVL.

CDR3 nucleotide sequence: TGTGCCTGGAGCCCACAGAGTGATCAGCCCCAGCATTTT. This sequence encodes CAWSPQSDQPQHF. V gene TRBV30 combines with J gene TRBJ1-5; D uncertain. Germline V gene lookup returns CDR1 GTSNPN and CDR2 SVGIG (reference sequence). CDR3 length equals 13 residues. V shed 3 bases and J shed 5 bases, with 11 bases lying between them.

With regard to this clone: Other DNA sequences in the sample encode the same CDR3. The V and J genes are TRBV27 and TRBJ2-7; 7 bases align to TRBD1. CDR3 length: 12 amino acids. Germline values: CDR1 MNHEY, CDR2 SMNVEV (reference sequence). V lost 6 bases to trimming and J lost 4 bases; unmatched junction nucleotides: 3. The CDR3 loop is CASSSQGYEQYF. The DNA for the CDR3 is TGTGCCAGCAGCTCACAGGGGTACGAGCAGTACTTC.

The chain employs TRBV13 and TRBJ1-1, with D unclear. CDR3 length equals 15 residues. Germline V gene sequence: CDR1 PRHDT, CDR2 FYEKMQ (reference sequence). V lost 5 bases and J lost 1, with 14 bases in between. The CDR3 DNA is TGTGCCAGCAGCGCCCAAACTTCGAAGAACACTGAAGCTTTCTTT. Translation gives CASSAQTSKNTEAFF.

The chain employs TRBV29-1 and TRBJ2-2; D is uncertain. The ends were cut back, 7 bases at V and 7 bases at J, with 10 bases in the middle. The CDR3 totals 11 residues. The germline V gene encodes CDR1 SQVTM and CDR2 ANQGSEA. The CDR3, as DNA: TGCAGCGCCCCTATCCGCGGGGAGCTGTTTTTT. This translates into CSAPIRGELFF.

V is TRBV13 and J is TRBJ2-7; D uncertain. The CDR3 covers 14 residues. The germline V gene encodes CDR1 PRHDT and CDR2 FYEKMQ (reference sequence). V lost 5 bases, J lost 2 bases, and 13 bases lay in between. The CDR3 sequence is CASSIRQKAYEQYF. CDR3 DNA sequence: TGTGCCAGCAGCATCAGGCAAAAAGCCTACGAGCAGTACTTC. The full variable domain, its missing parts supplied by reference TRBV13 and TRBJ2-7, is AAGVIQSPRHLIKEKRETATLKCYPIPRHDTVYWYQQGPGQDPQFLISFYEKMQSDKGSIPDRFSAQQFSDYHSELNMSSLELGDSALYFCASSIRQKAYEQYFGPGTRLTVT.

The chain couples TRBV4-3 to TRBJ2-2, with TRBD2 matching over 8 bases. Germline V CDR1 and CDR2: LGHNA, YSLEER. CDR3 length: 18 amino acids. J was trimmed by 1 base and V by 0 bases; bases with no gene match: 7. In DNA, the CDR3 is TGCGCCAGCAGCCAAGATACAACTAGCGGCTTGAACACCGGGGAGCTGTTTTTT. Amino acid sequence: CASSQDTTSGLNTGELFF.

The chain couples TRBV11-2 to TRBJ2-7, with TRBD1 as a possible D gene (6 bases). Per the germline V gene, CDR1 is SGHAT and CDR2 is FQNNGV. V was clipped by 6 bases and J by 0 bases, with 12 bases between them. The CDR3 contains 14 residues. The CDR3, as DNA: TGTGCCAGCAGTTGGGACACAGGCTCCTACGAGCAGTACTTC. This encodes CASSWDTGSYEQYF.

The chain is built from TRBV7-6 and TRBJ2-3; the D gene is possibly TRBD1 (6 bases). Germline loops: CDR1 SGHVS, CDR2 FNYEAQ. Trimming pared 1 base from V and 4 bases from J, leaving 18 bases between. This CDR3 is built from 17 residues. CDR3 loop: CASSLDVPGVGSDTQYF. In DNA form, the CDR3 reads TGTGCCAGCAGCTTAGACGTACCAGGGGTGGGGTCAGATACGCAGTATTTT.

The CDR3, as DNA: TGTGCCAGCAGGATGGACGACATATCCTACGAGCAGTACTTC. The encoded protein is CASRMDDISYEQYF. This chain joins TRBV6-1 and TRBJ2-7, with D unclear. The V gene lost 6 bases and the J gene lost 1 base, with 13 bases spanning the gap. The CDR3 loop spans 14 amino acids. The V gene's germline CDR1 is MNHNS and CDR2 SASEGT.

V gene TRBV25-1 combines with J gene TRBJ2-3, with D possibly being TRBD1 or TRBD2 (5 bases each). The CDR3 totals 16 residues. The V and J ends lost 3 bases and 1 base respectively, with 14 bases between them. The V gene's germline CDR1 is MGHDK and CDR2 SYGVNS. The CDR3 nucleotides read TGTGCCAGCAGTGAGGGACCCCAGCAGGGCACAGATACGCAGTATTTT. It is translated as CASSEGPQQGTDTQYF.

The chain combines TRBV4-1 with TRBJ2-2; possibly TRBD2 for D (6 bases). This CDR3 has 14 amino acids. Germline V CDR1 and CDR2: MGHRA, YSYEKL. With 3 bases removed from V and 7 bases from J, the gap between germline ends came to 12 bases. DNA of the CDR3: TGCGCCAGCAGCCAGGGGACTCATCTCGGGGAGCTGTTTTTT. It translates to CASSQGTHLGELFF.

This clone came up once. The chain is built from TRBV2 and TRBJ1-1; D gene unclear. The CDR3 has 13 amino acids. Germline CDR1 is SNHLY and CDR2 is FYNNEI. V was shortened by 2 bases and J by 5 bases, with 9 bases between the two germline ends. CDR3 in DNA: TGTGCCAGCAGTGAACATTTTCCAACTGAAGCTTTCTTT. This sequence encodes CASSEHFPTEAFF.

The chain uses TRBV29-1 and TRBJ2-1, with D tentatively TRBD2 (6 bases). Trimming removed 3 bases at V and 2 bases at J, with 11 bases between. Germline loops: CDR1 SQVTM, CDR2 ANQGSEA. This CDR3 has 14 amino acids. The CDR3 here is CSVDSAGAYNEQFF. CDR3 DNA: TGCAGCGTTGACTCAGCGGGTGCCTACAATGAGCAGTTCTTC.

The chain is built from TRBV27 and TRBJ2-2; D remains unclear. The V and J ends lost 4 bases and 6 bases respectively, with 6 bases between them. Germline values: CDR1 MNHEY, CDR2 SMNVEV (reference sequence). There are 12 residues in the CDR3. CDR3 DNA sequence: TGTGCCAGCAGTTACGGCGCCGGGGAGCTGTTTTTT. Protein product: CASSYGAGELFF.

CDR3 in amino acids: CASSLSKVGGTGELFF. Written as DNA, the CDR3 is TGTGCCAGCAGCTTGTCGAAAGTCGGGGGGACCGGGGAGCTGTTTTTT. This chain connects TRBV11-2 to TRBJ2-2, with 7 bases lining up with TRBD2. The germline V gene has CDR1 SGHAT and CDR2 FQNNGV. The CDR3 extends over 16 amino acids. The J segment lost 5 bases and the V segment lost 3 bases, leaving 9 bases of the junction unmatched.

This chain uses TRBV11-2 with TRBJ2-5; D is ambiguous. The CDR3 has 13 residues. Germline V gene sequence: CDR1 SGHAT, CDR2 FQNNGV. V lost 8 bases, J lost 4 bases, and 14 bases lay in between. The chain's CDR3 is CASVAGGRETQYF. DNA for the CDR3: TGTGCCAGCGTTGCAGGTGGCAGAGAGACCCAGTACTTC.

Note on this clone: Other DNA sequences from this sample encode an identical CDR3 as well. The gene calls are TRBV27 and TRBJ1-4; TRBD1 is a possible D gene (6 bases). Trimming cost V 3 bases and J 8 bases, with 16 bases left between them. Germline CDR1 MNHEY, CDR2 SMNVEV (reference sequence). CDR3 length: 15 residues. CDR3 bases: TGTGCCAGCAGTTTTACCGGGGCGCAGGGGGAAAAACTGTTTTTT. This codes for CASSFTGAQGEKLFF.

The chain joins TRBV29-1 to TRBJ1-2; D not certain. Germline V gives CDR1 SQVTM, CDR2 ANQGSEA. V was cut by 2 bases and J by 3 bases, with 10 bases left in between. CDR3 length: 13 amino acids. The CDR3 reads CSVENEADYGYTF. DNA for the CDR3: TGCAGCGTTGAAAACGAGGCCGACTATGGCTACACCTTC.

The CDR3 bases are TGTGCCAGCAGTTTACTGGTGGGGACCGAAAAACTGTTTTTT. This codes for CASSLLVGTEKLFF. The gene calls are TRBV27 and TRBJ1-4, with a weak D call TRBD1 (5 bases). The CDR3 is made up of 14 amino acids. V was shortened by 2 bases and J by 8 bases, with 12 bases between the two germline ends. CDR1 is MNHEY and CDR2 is SMNVEV in the germline V gene (reference sequence).

CDR3 in DNA: TGCGCCAGCAGCAGCGGACAGGGGGTAGATACGCAGTATTTT. This translates into CASSSGQGVDTQYF. V usage is TRBV5-1 and J usage is TRBJ2-3; 10 nucleotides line up with TRBD1. V lost 4 bases to trimming and J lost 5 bases; unmatched junction nucleotides: 4. The CDR3 runs 14 residues. Germline V gene data show CDR1 as SGHRS and CDR2 as YFSETQ.

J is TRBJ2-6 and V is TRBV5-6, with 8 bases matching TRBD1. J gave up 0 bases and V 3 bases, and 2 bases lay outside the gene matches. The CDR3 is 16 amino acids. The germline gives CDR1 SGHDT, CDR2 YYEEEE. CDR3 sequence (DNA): TGTGCCAGCAGCTGGACAGGGACCTCTGGGGCCAACGTCCTGACTTTC. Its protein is CASSWTGTSGANVLTF. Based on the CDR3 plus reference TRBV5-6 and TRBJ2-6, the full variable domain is DAGVTQSPTHLIKTRGQQVTLRCSPKSGHDTVSWYQQALGQGPQFIFQYYEEEERQRGNFPDRFSGHQFPNYSSELNVNALLLGDSALYLCASSWTGTSGANVLTFGAGSRLTVL.

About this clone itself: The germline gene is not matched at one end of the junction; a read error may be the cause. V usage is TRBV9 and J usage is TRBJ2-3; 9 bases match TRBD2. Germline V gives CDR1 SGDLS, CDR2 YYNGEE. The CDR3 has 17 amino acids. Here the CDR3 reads CASSGEAGGSTLDTQCF. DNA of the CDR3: TGTGCCAGCAGCGGAGAAGCGGGAGGTTCTACATTAGATACGCAGTGTTTT.

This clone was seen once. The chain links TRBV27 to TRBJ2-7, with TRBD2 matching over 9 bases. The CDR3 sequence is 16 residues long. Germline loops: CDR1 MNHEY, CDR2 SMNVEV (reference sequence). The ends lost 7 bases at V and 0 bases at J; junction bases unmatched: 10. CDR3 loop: CASTPSSGESSYEQYF. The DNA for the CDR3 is TGTGCCAGCACCCCTTCTAGCGGGGAAAGCTCCTACGAGCAGTACTTC.